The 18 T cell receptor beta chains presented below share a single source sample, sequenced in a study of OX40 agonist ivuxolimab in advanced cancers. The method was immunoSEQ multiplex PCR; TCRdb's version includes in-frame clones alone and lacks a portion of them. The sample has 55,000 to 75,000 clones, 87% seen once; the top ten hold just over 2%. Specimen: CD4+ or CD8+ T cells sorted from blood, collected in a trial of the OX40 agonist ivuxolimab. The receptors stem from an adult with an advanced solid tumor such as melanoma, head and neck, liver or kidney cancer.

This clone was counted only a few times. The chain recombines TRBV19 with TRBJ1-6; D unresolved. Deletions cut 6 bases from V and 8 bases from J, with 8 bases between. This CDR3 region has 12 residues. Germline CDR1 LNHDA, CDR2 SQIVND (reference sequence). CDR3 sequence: CASRNGDSPLHF. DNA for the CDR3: TGTGCCAGTAGGAACGGCGATTCACCCCTCCACTTT.

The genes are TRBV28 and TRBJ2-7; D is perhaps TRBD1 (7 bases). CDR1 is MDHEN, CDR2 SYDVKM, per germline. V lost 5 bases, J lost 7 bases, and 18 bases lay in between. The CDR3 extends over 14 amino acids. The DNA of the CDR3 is TGTGCCAGCAGTCCTGGTGACAGGGCGGGAGAGCAGTACTTC. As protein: CASSPGDRAGEQYF.

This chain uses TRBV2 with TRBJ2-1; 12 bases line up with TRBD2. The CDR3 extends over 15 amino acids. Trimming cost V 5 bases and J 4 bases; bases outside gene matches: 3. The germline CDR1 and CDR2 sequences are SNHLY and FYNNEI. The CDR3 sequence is CASSLLAGGYNEQFF. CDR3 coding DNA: TGTGCCAGCAGTTTACTAGCGGGAGGATACAATGAGCAGTTCTTC.

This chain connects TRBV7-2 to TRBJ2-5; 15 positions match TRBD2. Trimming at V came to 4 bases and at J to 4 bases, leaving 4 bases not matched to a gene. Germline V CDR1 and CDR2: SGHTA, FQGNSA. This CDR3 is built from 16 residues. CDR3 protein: CASSSGLAGGTETQYF. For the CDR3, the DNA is TGTGCCAGCAGCTCGGGACTAGCGGGGGGAACAGAGACCCAGTACTTC. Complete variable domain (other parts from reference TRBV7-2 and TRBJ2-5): GAGVSQSPSNKVTEKGKDVELRCDPISGHTALYWYRQSLGQGLEFLIYFQGNSAPDKSGLPSDRFSAERTGGSVSTLTIQRTQQEDSAVYLCASSSGLAGGTETQYFGPGTRLLVL.

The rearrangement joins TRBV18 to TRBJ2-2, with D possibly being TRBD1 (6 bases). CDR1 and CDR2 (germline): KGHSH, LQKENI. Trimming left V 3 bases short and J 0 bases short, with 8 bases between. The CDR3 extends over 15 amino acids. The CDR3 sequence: CASSPGTPNTGELFF. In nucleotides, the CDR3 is TGTGCCAGCTCACCCGGGACACCGAACACCGGGGAGCTGTTTTTT.

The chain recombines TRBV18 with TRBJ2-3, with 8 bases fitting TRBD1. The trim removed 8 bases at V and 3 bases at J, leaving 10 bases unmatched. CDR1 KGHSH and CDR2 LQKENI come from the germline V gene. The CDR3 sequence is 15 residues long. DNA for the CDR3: TGTGCCAGCACCCAGGGGCAGGGGGCAACAGATACGCAGTATTTT. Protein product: CASTQGQGATDTQYF. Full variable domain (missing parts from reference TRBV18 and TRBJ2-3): NAGVMQNPRHLVRRRGQEARLRCSPMKGHSHVYWYRQLPEEGLKFMVYLQKENIIDESGMPKERFSAEFPKEGPSILRIQQVVRGDSAAYFCASTQGQGATDTQYFGPGTRLTVL.

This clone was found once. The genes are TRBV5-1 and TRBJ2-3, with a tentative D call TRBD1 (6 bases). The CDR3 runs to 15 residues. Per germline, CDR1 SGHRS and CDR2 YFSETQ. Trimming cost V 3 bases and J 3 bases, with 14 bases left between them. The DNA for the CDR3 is TGCGCCAGCAGCTGGGGACATGGGGGTACAGATACGCAGTATTTT. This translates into CASSWGHGGTDTQYF.

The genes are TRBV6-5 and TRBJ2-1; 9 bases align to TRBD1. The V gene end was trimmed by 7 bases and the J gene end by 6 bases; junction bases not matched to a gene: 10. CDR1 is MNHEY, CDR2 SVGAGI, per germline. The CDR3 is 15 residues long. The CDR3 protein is CASNSDRGYSNEQFF. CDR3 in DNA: TGTGCCAGCAACTCAGACAGGGGGTATAGCAATGAGCAGTTCTTC.

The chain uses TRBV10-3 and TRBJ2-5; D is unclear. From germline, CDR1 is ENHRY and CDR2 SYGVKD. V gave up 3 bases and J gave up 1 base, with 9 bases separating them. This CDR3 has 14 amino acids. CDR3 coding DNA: TGTGCCATCAGTGATCGAGGCAGCCAAGAGACCCAGTACTTC. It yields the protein CAISDRGSQETQYF.

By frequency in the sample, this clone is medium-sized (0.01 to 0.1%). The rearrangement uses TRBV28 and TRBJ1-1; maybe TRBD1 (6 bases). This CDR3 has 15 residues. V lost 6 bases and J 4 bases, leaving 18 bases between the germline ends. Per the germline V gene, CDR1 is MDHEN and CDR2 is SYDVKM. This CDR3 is CASRPHPQGSTEAFF. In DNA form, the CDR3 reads TGTGCCAGCAGGCCTCACCCTCAGGGGAGCACTGAAGCTTTCTTT.

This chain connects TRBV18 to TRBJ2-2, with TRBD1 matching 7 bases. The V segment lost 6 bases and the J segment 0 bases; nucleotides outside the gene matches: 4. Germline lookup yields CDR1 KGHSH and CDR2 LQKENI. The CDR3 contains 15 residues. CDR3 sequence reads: CASSPGQTNTGELFF. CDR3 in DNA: TGTGCCAGCTCCCCGGGACAGACGAACACCGGGGAGCTGTTTTTT.

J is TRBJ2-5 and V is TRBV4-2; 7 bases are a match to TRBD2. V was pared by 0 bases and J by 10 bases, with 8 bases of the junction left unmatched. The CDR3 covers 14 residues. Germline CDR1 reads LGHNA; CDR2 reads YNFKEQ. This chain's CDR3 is CASSQDWGSGYQYF. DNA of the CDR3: TGTGCCAGCAGCCAAGATTGGGGTAGCGGGTACCAGTACTTC.

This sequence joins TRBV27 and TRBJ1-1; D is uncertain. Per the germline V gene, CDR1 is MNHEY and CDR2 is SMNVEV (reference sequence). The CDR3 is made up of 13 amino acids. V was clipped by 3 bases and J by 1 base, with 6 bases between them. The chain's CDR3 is CASSFMENTEAFF. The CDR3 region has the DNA TGTGCCAGCAGTTTTATGGAGAACACTGAAGCTTTCTTT.

The CDR3 sequence: CASNKGDNTQYF. CDR3 coding DNA: TGTGCCAGCAACAAAGGGGACAATACGCAGTATTTT. The chain recombines TRBV28 with TRBJ2-3, with D possibly being TRBD1 (6 bases). Per the germline V gene, CDR1 is MDHEN and CDR2 is SYDVKM. Trimming shortened V by 7 bases and J by 7 bases, and 12 bases separated the two germline ends. CDR3 length equals 12 residues.

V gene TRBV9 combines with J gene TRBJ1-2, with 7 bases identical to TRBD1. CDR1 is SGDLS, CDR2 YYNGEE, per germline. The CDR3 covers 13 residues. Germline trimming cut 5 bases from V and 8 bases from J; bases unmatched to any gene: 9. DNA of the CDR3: TGTGCCAGCAGTAAGACAGGGTCTCTAGGCTACACCTTC. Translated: CASSKTGSLGYTF.

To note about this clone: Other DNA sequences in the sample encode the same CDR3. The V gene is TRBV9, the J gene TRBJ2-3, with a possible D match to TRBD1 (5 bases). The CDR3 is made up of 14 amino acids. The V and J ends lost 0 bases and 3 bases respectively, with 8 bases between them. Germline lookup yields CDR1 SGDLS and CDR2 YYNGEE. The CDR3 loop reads CASSVAGATDTQYF. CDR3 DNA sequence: TGTGCCAGCAGCGTAGCTGGGGCAACAGATACGCAGTATTTT.

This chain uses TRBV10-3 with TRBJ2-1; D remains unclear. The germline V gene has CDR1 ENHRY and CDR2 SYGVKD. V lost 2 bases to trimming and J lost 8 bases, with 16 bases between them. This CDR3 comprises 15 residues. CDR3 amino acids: CAISEGSASGYEQFF. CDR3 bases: TGTGCCATCAGTGAGGGGTCGGCCTCCGGGTATGAGCAGTTCTTC.

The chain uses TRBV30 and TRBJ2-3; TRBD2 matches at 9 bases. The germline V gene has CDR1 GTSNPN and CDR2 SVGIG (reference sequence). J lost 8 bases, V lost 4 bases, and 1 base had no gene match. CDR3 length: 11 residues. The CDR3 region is CAWKREVTQYF. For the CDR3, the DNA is TGTGCCTGGAAGCGGGAGGTTACGCAGTATTTT.